The subject of this entry is one T cell receptor beta chain. The CDR3 totals 12 residues. CDR1 is LGHNA, CDR2 YSLEER, per germline. Trimming stripped 4 bases from V and 6 bases from J, with 6 bases between. These data belong to a study of OX40 agonist ivuxolimab in advanced cancers. Measured with immunoSEQ multiplex PCR; TCRdb has only the in-frame clones, and not every one. The sample lists tens of thousands of clones; 94% were seen once. The J gene is TRBJ2-2, the V gene TRBV4-3; D gene unclear. This sample comprised CD4+ or CD8+ T cells sorted from blood, obtained in a trial of the OX40 agonist ivuxolimab. The TCR comes from an adult with an advanced solid tumor such as melanoma, head and neck, liver or kidney cancer. CDR3 sequence reads: CASSPRSGELFF. The CDR3 DNA reads as TGCGCCAGCAGCCCGAGATCCGGGGAGCTGTTTTTT.